A single sample gave rise to the 27 T cell receptor beta chains below, sequenced in a study of Ad26.COV2.S vaccination and SARS-CoV-2 variants. As to treatment: approximately 18 received Ad26.COV2.S at low or high dose, single or two shots; a few received placebo; per-sample allocation not given. Day 63 after the first injection of vaccine or placebo was the sampling time. The assay was immunoSEQ multiplex PCR, and TCRdb's table has in-frame clones only and misses some. The sample includes 300,000 to 400,000 clones, 86% of them seen just once. The specimen was peripheral blood, collected in a trial of Ad26.COV2.S vaccine versus placebo. All receptors come from a person aged 18-60 years who received the Ad26.COV2.S COVID-19 vaccine or a placebo.

Only a few counts were recorded for this clone. The chain recombines TRBV9 with TRBJ1-1; no reliable D call. The CDR3 spans 13 residues. Germline V gene lookup returns CDR1 SGDLS and CDR2 YYNGEE. The ends were cut back, 4 bases at V and 2 bases at J, with 9 bases in the middle. The CDR3 DNA is TGTGCCAGCAGCTCAACACCAAACACTGAAGCTTTCTTT. Translated, it gives CASSSTPNTEAFF.

This rearrangement joins TRBV19 to TRBJ2-3, with 8 bases identical to TRBD2. The ends lost 3 bases at V and 6 bases at J; junction bases unmatched: 14. The CDR3 loop spans 17 amino acids. Germline-derived CDR1 and CDR2 are LNHDA and SQIVND (reference sequence). The CDR3 bases are TGTGCCAGTAGTATCTCCCAAACTAGCGGTGAGATGGATACGCAGTATTTT. Translating it yields CASSISQTSGEMDTQYF.

The rearrangement joins TRBV12-3 or TRBV12-4 to TRBJ1-1; D might be TRBD1 (6 bases). Trimming cost V 6 bases and J 4 bases, with 9 bases left between them. The CDR3 length is 12 residues. CDR3 amino acids: CASRTDSTEAFF. Here the CDR3 DNA reads TGTGCCAGCAGAACGGACAGCACTGAAGCTTTCTTT.

This clone was seen a handful of times. The genes are TRBV19 and TRBJ1-2; the D is unclear. CDR3 length: 14 amino acids. Germline assignment: CDR1 LNHDA and CDR2 SQIVND (reference sequence). V was trimmed by 1 base and J by 0 bases, leaving 6 bases between them. The CDR3 sequence: CASSIGGANYGYTF. The CDR3 DNA sequence: TGTGCCAGTAGTATAGGCGGAGCTAACTATGGCTACACCTTC.

V is TRBV7-2 and J is TRBJ2-2, with D unclear. V was pared by 1 base and J by 4 bases, with 10 bases between. The CDR3 covers 15 residues. The germline V gene has CDR1 SGHTA and CDR2 FQGNSA. The CDR3: CASSLGALSTGELFF. In nucleotides, the CDR3 is TGTGCCAGCAGCTTAGGGGCTCTATCCACCGGGGAGCTGTTTTTT.

As concerns this clone: This sample includes further DNA sequences coding for the same CDR3. The rearrangement uses TRBV9 and TRBJ2-3; 11 bases fit TRBD2. CDR1 and CDR2 from the germline V gene are SGDLS and YYNGEE. V lost 3 bases and J lost 3; bases outside the gene matches: 3. The CDR3 has 15 residues. The CDR3 region is CASSEGLADTDTQYF. In nucleotides, the CDR3 is TGTGCCAGCAGCGAGGGACTAGCGGATACAGATACGCAGTATTTT.

The chain links TRBV9 to TRBJ1-6; 8 nucleotides match TRBD1. Trimming cost V 4 bases and J 10 bases; bases outside gene matches: 10. This CDR3 has 15 amino acids. Looked up from germline, CDR1 is SGDLS and CDR2 is YYNGEE. CDR3 nucleotides: TGTGCCAGCAGCCGTGGACAGGGAGACGGATCACCCCTCCACTTT. This gives the protein CASSRGQGDGSPLHF. The full variable domain, in which reference TRBV9 and TRBJ1-6 provide the parts outside the CDR3, is DSGVTQTPKHLITATGQRVTLRCSPRSGDLSVYWYQQSLDQGLQFLIQYYNGEERAKGNILERFSAQQFPDLHSELNLSSLELGDSALYFCASSRGQGDGSPLHFGNGTRLTVT.

The rearrangement joins TRBV28 to TRBJ2-7; D may be TRBD1 or TRBD2 (6 bases each). Per germline, CDR1 MDHEN and CDR2 SYDVKM. The CDR3 contains 16 residues. The germline V and J ends were trimmed by 5 bases and 0 bases, with 17 bases remaining between them. The CDR3 region is CASSPPVGGGSYEQYF. In nucleotides, the CDR3 is TGTGCCAGCAGTCCCCCGGTAGGGGGAGGCTCCTACGAGCAGTACTTC.

The V call is TRBV27, the J call TRBJ2-7; 8 bases align to TRBD1. This CDR3 has 12 residues. Germline-derived CDR1 and CDR2 are MNHEY and SMNVEV (reference sequence). The ends lost 6 bases at V and 3 bases at J; junction bases unmatched: 1. CDR3 protein: CASSGTGYEQYF. The DNA of the CDR3 is TGTGCCAGCAGCGGGACAGGCTACGAGCAGTACTTC.

This chain links TRBV5-1 with TRBJ1-5, with unresolved D. Germline V lookup: CDR1 SGHRS, CDR2 YFSETQ. The CDR3 contains 14 residues. V lost 5 bases to trimming and J lost 4 bases, with 13 bases between them. In DNA form, the CDR3 reads TGCGCCAGCAGTCCCCTTCCCGGAAATCAGCCCCAGCATTTT. Its protein is CASSPLPGNQPQHF.

The rearrangement uses TRBV7-2 and TRBJ2-7; tentative D call: TRBD2 (5 bases). From germline, CDR1 is SGHTA and CDR2 FQGNSA. The CDR3 runs to 15 residues. The germline V and J ends were trimmed by 1 base and 1 base, with 11 bases remaining between them. CDR3 region: CASSLGGVASYEQYF. DNA of the CDR3: TGTGCCAGCAGCTTAGGGGGAGTTGCGTCCTACGAGCAGTACTTC.

V is TRBV5-1 and J is TRBJ2-6; tentatively, D is TRBD2 (7 bases). Germline lookup yields CDR1 SGHRS and CDR2 YFSETQ. Trimming pared 4 bases from V and 0 bases from J, leaving 17 bases between. This CDR3 region has 18 residues. The DNA for the CDR3 is TGCGCCAGCAGCGGGGGGGGCGCGCCAACCTCTGGGGCCAACGTCCTGACTTTC. This encodes CASSGGGAPTSGANVLTF. The full variable domain, completed using reference TRBV5-1 and TRBJ2-6, is KAGVTQTPRYLIKTRGQQVTLSCSPISGHRSVSWYQQTPGQGLQFLFEYFSETQRNKGNFPGRFSGRQFSNSRSEMNVSTLELGDSALYLCASSGGGAPTSGANVLTFGAGSRLTVL.

The chain carries TRBV18 and TRBJ1-5, with D possibly TRBD1 on 5 matching bases. The CDR3 consists of 15 residues. Trimming stripped 3 bases from V and 2 bases from J, with 11 bases between. Germline V CDR1 and CDR2: KGHSH, LQKENI. CDR3 sequence reads: CASSPATTGNQPQHF. For the CDR3, the DNA is TGTGCCAGCTCACCGGCCACGACAGGCAATCAGCCCCAGCATTTT.

This chain uses TRBV10-3 with TRBJ1-1; no definite D call. The CDR3 runs to 16 residues. The germline gives CDR1 ENHRY, CDR2 SYGVKD. With 0 bases removed from V and 0 bases from J, the gap between germline ends came to 11 bases. The CDR3 sequence: CAISESRGRVNTEAFF. CDR3 DNA sequence: TGTGCCATCAGTGAGTCGCGGGGAAGGGTGAACACTGAAGCTTTCTTT.

The chain recombines TRBV30 with TRBJ2-7; TRBD1 might be the D (6 bases). Trimming removed 0 bases from V and 9 bases from J, with 9 bases in between. Per germline, CDR1 GTSNPN and CDR2 SVGIG (reference sequence). CDR3 size: 11 residues. CDR3 DNA: TGTGCCTGGAGTGTACAGGGCCTGCAGTACTTC. Its translation: CAWSVQGLQYF. Supplemented by reference TRBV30 and TRBJ2-7, the full variable domain reads SQTIHQWPATLVQPVGSPLSLECTVEGTSNPNLYWYRQAAGRGLQLLFYSVGIGQISSEVPQNLSASRPQDRQFILSSKKLLLSDSGFYLCAWSVQGLQYFGPGTRLTVT.

Within the sample, this clone is medium-sized. The chain carries TRBV4-3 and TRBJ1-5; weak D call: TRBD1 (5 bases). CDR3 length equals 16 residues. CDR1 and CDR2 from the germline V gene are LGHNA and YSLEER. Trimming left V 0 bases short and J 5 bases short, with 14 bases between. CDR3 loop: CASSQDRGGAYQPQHF. The CDR3 DNA sequence: TGCGCCAGCAGCCAAGATCGAGGAGGGGCCTATCAGCCCCAGCATTTT.

This chain connects TRBV4-3 to TRBJ2-5; 9 bases agree with TRBD1. Germline CDR1 is LGHNA and CDR2 is YSLEER. This CDR3 has 15 residues. The J segment lost 5 bases and the V segment lost 5 bases, leaving 9 bases of the junction unmatched. DNA for the CDR3: TGCGCCAGCAGCACGGACACAGGGGGCTTTGAGACCCAGTACTTC. It codes for CASSTDTGGFETQYF.

The V call is TRBV5-1, the J call TRBJ2-7; D is undetermined. Per germline, CDR1 SGHRS and CDR2 YFSETQ. V was cut by 1 base and J by 6 bases, with 17 bases left in between. This CDR3 has 15 amino acids. The chain's CDR3 is CASSLFRATSGEQYF. The CDR3 coding sequence is TGCGCCAGCAGCTTGTTCCGGGCGACATCAGGCGAGCAGTACTTC.

CDR3 protein: CASSFARTGGYGYTF. The CDR3 bases are TGTGCCAGCAGTTTCGCTCGGACAGGGGGCTATGGCTACACCTTC. The chain recombines TRBV28 with TRBJ1-2; 10 nucleotides align to TRBD1. The germline gives CDR1 MDHEN, CDR2 SYDVKM. Trimming took 3 bases from V and 4 from J; bases not matched to a gene: 5. This CDR3 has 15 amino acids.

The chain joins TRBV7-2 to TRBJ1-2; maybe TRBD1 (6 bases). Germline CDR1 is SGHTA and CDR2 is FQGNSA. This CDR3 has 14 residues. The V gene lost 1 base and the J gene lost 7 bases, with 13 bases spanning the gap. The CDR3 loop reads CASSLGAGDGGYTF. The CDR3 DNA reads TGTGCCAGCAGCTTAGGGGCAGGGGACGGTGGCTACACCTTC.

The rearrangement links TRBV3-1 (or the pseudogene TRBV3-2) to TRBJ1-1; D ambiguous. This CDR3 is 15 amino acids long. V lost 1 base and J lost 1, with 10 bases in between. CDR1 and CDR2 from the germline V gene are LGHDT and YNNKEL (reference sequence). The CDR3 sequence is CASSQVLEKNTEAFF. CDR3 coding DNA: TGTGCCAGCAGCCAAGTTTTGGAGAAGAACACTGAAGCTTTCTTT.

V gene TRBV3-1 (or the pseudogene TRBV3-2) combines with J gene TRBJ2-7; weak D call: TRBD1 (6 bases). Trimming pared 1 base from V and 1 base from J, leaving 20 bases between. The CDR3 is 18 residues long. Per the germline V gene, CDR1 is LGHDT and CDR2 is YNNKEL (reference sequence). The DNA of the CDR3 is TGTGCCAGCAGCCAAGGCTCTCAGGGGCGCCGGTTATCCTACGAGCAGTACTTC. Translating gives CASSQGSQGRRLSYEQYF.

The chain carries TRBV27 and TRBJ1-5; D is perhaps TRBD1 (5 bases). The germline gives CDR1 MNHEY, CDR2 SMNVEV (reference sequence). The CDR3 extends over 14 amino acids. Trimming took off 5 bases at V and 4 bases at J, with 12 bases between the two ends. Written as DNA, the CDR3 is TGTGCCAGCAGTCAAGGACACTCGAATCAGCCCCAGCATTTT. This translates into CASSQGHSNQPQHF.

The gene calls are TRBV24-1 and TRBJ1-1, with D unclear. Trimming stripped 1 base from V and 1 base from J, with 3 bases between. The CDR3 totals 13 residues. From germline, CDR1 is KGHDR and CDR2 SFDVKD. CDR3 sequence (DNA): TGTGCCACCAGTGATTTCCGGAACACTGAAGCTTTCTTT. Its translation is CATSDFRNTEAFF.

This clone was seen just once. The chain combines TRBV28 with TRBJ2-1; D could derive from TRBD1 or TRBD2 (5 bases each). V was shortened by 3 bases and J by 11 bases, with 20 bases between the two germline ends. Germline lookup yields CDR1 MDHEN and CDR2 SYDVKM. The CDR3 length is 15 residues. CDR3 region: CASSFRGLGTGQQFF. The CDR3 nucleotides are TGTGCCAGCAGTTTCCGAGGACTCGGCACAGGTCAGCAGTTCTTC.

This clone appeared a single time. This sequence joins TRBV19 and TRBJ2-2; D assignment may be TRBD1 or TRBD2 (5 bases each). The V gene's germline CDR1 is LNHDA and CDR2 SQIVND (reference sequence). The V and J ends lost 4 bases and 0 bases respectively, with 12 bases between them. The CDR3 loop spans 16 amino acids. CDR3 loop: CASSSRRGSNTGELFF. Here the CDR3 DNA reads TGTGCCAGTAGTAGTCGCCGGGGCTCGAACACCGGGGAGCTGTTTTTT.

V gene TRBV3-1 (or the pseudogene TRBV3-2) combines with J gene TRBJ2-5; D uncertain. The V end was cut by 3 bases, the J end by 4 bases, with 3 bases between. The CDR3 consists of 11 residues. Germline values: CDR1 LGHDT, CDR2 YNNKEL (reference sequence). Written as DNA, the CDR3 is TGTGCCAGCAGCCAGGGAGAGACCCAGTACTTC. Translated, it gives CASSQGETQYF.